This TCR beta chain stems from a study of Graves' ophthalmopathy and Graves' hyperthyroidism. The CDR3 is made up of 14 amino acids. CDR1 is DFQATT, CDR2 SNEGSKA, per germline (reference sequence). The V end lost 2 bases, the J end lost 2 bases, and 10 bases lay between the germline ends. Amplification from RNA transcripts yielded the TCR beta CDR3 regions. HTBI-primed RT-PCR formed the first round, and a multiplex PCR formed the second. TCRdb fed the multiplex PCR reads into MiXCR, producing one record per CDR3 protein. The table has 150,000 to 200,000 distinct CDR3 sequences, 39% seen once. The chain carries TRBV20-1 and TRBJ1-3; D not resolved. The sequenced sample was peripheral blood. The source is a man aged 25 to 40 with Graves' ophthalmopathy. CDR3 sequence reads: CSARIGNAGNTIYF. CDR3 in DNA: TGCAGTGCTAGAATTGGGAACGCTGGAAACACCATATATTTT.